Given below is one T cell receptor (beta chain) in context. Its antigen is unidentified. The authors produced TCR alpha and TCR beta cDNA libraries with sample barcodes and UMIs by 5'RACE using constant-segment primers. TCRdb re-analysed the 5' RACE reads in MiXCR, keeping a single row per CDR3 protein. Of some 300,000 distinct CDR3 sequences in the sample, around a fifth were seen once. The data derive from a study of T-cell memory formation after mild COVID-19. Study context: In these data, TCR clusters were largely donor specific.

Unmatched junction bases numbered 12, after V lost 0 bases and J lost 4 bases. The CDR3 is made up of 18 amino acids. Germline V gene sequence: CDR1 DFQATT, CDR2 SNEGSKA (reference sequence). Study findings and constraints: Memory sampled before infection contained some responding clones, suggesting cross-reactive memory joined. Contracting clones, day 15 to 85, had balanced CD4/CD8, and later expanders favored CD4+.

The sequenced sample consisted of PBMCs or a T cell subset sorted from them (not recorded which). V usage is TRBV20-1 and J usage is TRBJ2-1; TRBD2 agrees at 10 bases. The TCR comes from a man between 18 and 35 years old who had mild COVID-19 (a few samples of this study predate the infection). Cell type and time point are not known. Written as DNA, the CDR3 is TGCAGTGCTAGAGATGTCGGGCGGCTAGCGGGGGTTTACAATGAGCAGTTCTTC. Encoded protein: CSARDVGRLAGVYNEQFF.